This T cell receptor (beta chain) was recovered during a study of blood T cell repertoires in COVID-19. Study-level background: The origin of the acute and convalescent COVID-19 samples was the United States, Italy and Spain. From T cells, B-cell-depleted T cells, or PBMCs came the material, which was cDNA or gDNA.

Recovery among Cohort 3 donors was established by two negative PCRs, clearance, or symptom resolution. The CDR3 is 12 amino acids. V was trimmed by 4 bases and J by 7 bases, leaving 13 bases between them. Germline-derived CDR1 and CDR2 are GTSNPN and SVGIG (reference sequence). Assay: immunoSEQ multiplex PCR; the TCRdb copy retains only in-frame clones and omits some. This table has over 250,000 clones, about 89% appearing once. The rearrangement uses TRBV30 and TRBJ1-2, with D possibly being TRBD1 (6 bases). Sequenced material: PBMCs or T cells enriched from blood (not recorded which). The receptor's source is a man in his forties who had recovered from COVID-19. The DNA for the CDR3 is TGTGCCTGGACCGGGACACTAGTTGGCTACACCTTC. Translated, it gives CAWTGTLVGYTF.